The T cell receptor (beta chain) under discussion was sequenced for a study of cytomegalovirus exposure and HLA in healthy donors. Study-level information: The roughly 120 million unique TCR beta sequences, from about 180 million T cells, were found by an earlier analysis. Caucasian-associated ancestry cluster membership applied to around 80% of 398 genotyped donors.

A remark on this clone: No antigen is known for it.

The PCR made use of 60 Vbeta and 13 Jbeta primers. Sequencing was performed with immunoSEQ multiplex PCR; in TCRdb, only in-frame clones are kept and a portion is missing. The sample shows about 130,000 clones, about 76% of them seen only once. This CDR3 region has 10 residues. Looked up from germline, CDR1 is SGHTA and CDR2 is FQGNSA. Trimming stripped 10 bases from V and 10 bases from J, with 11 bases between. Study-wide results and limits: Researchers had no immune exposure information except CMV serostatus available. While the bulk of TCR sequences proved rare, some public TCRs turned up in many donors.

The chain recombines TRBV7-2 with TRBJ2-1, with D perhaps matching TRBD2 (5 bases). This sequence was found in a man aged 18 to 30 in good health and CMV-seronegative. The sample taken for sequencing was PBMCs. CDR3 sequence (DNA): TGTGCCAATCGGGAAGGCGAGCAGTTCTTC. As protein: CANREGEQFF.